This T cell receptor beta chain was profiled in a study of blood T cell repertoires in COVID-19. As for the study in general: The United States, Italy and Spain were the sources of the acute and convalescent COVID-19 samples. PBMCs, B-cell-depleted T cells, or T cells provided the cDNA or gDNA that made up the material.

Per the study methods: Nucleated cell counts were estimated from reference gene primer amplification. Libraries were prepared by immunoSEQ multiplex PCR; TCRdb keeps only in-frame clonotypes and omits some of them. D and trimming were read from the DNA, whereas the V and J calls and clone size are those reported in that table. Among around 170,000 clones listed, 88% were seen once. The V gene's germline CDR1 is MNHEY and CDR2 SMNVEV (reference sequence). This CDR3 is 12 amino acids long. V lost 6 bases to trimming and J lost 3 bases, with 9 bases between them. To note about this clone: Other DNA variants within this sample encode the same CDR3.

The sample taken for sequencing was peripheral blood. The clonotype originates from a man in his sixties with acute or convalescent COVID-19. This chain links TRBV27 with TRBJ2-7; D possibly corresponds to TRBD2 (5 bases). CDR3 amino acids: CASSPGGYEQYF. CDR3 nucleotide sequence: TGTGCCAGCAGCCCCGGAGGCTACGAGCAGTACTTC.